These T cell receptor beta chains were read from a single sample in a study of blood T cells in healthy people across ages. TCRdb passed the 5' RACE reads through MiXCR, listing each CDR3 protein once. Among roughly 1 million distinct CDR3 sequences, approximately 25% were seen once, and the ten largest hold approximately 0.71%. These data were likewise used in another study, on T cells of mothers and their children.

The sample comprised blood. These receptor sequences come from a girl aged 2 to 9 in good health. Both conserved end residues are part of each CDR3. The D gene is left open where the match is weak. Size tells how often a clone was seen (once, few, many) or the class of an expanded clone, and some rows leave it out.

cdr3_aa cdr3_nt v_call clone_size j_call d_call
CASSLRGSGTQYF TGCGCCAGCAGCCTTCGGGGCAGCGGGACCCAGTACTTC TRBV4-3 NA TRBJ2-5 NA
CTSSPGPGGQETQYF TGTACCAGCAGCCCAGGGCCAGGGGGGCAAGAGACCCAGTACTTC TRBV11-3 NA TRBJ2-5 NA
CASSVFGSGSTDTQYF TGCGCCAGCAGTGTATTCGGGAGCGGGAGCACAGATACGCAGTATTTT TRBV10-2 NA TRBJ2-3 NA
CSARDSGTSGLQETQYF TGCAGTGCTAGGGATTCTGGTACTAGCGGGCTCCAAGAGACCCAGTACTTC TRBV20-1 NA TRBJ2-5 TRBD2
CASSYSLAGRNNEQFF TGTGCCAGCAGTTACTCGCTAGCGGGGAGAAACAATGAGCAGTTCTTC TRBV6-6 NA TRBJ2-1 TRBD2
CASSLGQPEAFF TGTGCCAGCAGCCTCGGACAGCCTGAAGCTTTCTTT TRBV11-1 once TRBJ1-1 NA
CASSHPGQGYNEQFF TGTGCCAGCAGCCATCCGGGACAGGGTTACAATGAGCAGTTCTTC TRBV16 few TRBJ2-1 TRBD1
CSVLIQSGGYNEQFF TGCAGCGTTCTAATCCAGAGCGGGGGGTACAATGAGCAGTTCTTC TRBV29-1 few TRBJ2-1 TRBD2
CASSLAHGLAGGLAKNIQYF TGTGCCAGCAGCTTAGCTCATGGACTAGCGGGAGGACTAGCCAAAAACATTCAGTACTTC TRBV7-8 NA TRBJ2-4 TRBD2
CSVYKSGRGTYEQYF TGCAGTGTCTATAAAAGCGGGAGGGGGACCTACGAGCAGTACTTC TRBV20-1 NA TRBJ2-7 TRBD2
CATSRGQQANQPQHF TGTGCCACCAGCAGAGGGCAACAGGCTAATCAGCCCCAGCATTTT TRBV15 few TRBJ1-5 NA
CASSQWRQGETQYF TGCGCCAGCAGCCAATGGCGACAGGGTGAGACCCAGTACTTC TRBV4-3 few TRBJ2-5 TRBD1
CSVETGLAGGVAEQYF TGCAGCGTTGAAACTGGACTAGCGGGAGGGGTGGCCGAGCAGTACTTC TRBV29-1 NA TRBJ2-7 TRBD2
CASSPAIYGYTF TGTGCCAGCAGTCCTGCGATCTATGGCTACACCTTC TRBV12-3/TRBV12-4 few TRBJ1-2 NA
CASSQRLTTGRTEAFF TGCGCCAGCAGCCAACGTTTGACGACAGGGAGGACTGAAGCTTTCTTT TRBV4-1 NA TRBJ1-1 TRBD1
CSAPGTSGRTDEQFF TGCAGTGCGCCTGGGACTAGCGGGAGAACGGATGAGCAGTTCTTC TRBV20-1 few TRBJ2-1 TRBD2
CASSAGTGSQPQHF TGTGCCAGCAGCGCCGGAACAGGGAGTCAGCCCCAGCATTTT TRBV9 few TRBJ1-5 NA
CASSPWASGDQETQYF TGTGCCAGCTCACCATGGGCTAGCGGAGACCAAGAGACCCAGTACTTC TRBV18 few TRBJ2-5 TRBD2
CASGSPLHF TGTGCGAGCGGTTCACCCCTCCACTTT TRBV2 NA TRBJ1-6 NA
CASSGRLAGLYTQYF TGTGCCAGCAGCGGTAGACTAGCGGGTCTTTATACGCAGTATTTT TRBV7-2 NA TRBJ2-3 TRBD2
CASSWVTGAEAFF TGTGCCAGCAGCTGGGTGACAGGGGCTGAAGCTTTCTTT TRBV5-6 NA TRBJ1-1 TRBD1
CSAITLASISKNIQYF TGCAGTGCTATCACGCTAGCGAGCATTTCCAAAAACATTCAGTACTTC TRBV20-1 many TRBJ2-4 NA
CSVALGSADTQYF TGCAGCGTTGCTCTAGGGTCAGCAGATACGCAGTATTTT TRBV29-1 NA TRBJ2-3 NA